Following are 5 T cell receptor beta chains from one sample sequenced in a study of HIV-infected patients and healthy controls. No cell fractionation was done, so the repertoire covers all unsorted peripheral blood T cells. 500 ng RNA was reverse transcribed with alpha and beta constant-region primers. Each of the alpha and beta chains got its own library through chain-specific third strand synthesis with indices. TCRdb reprocessed the 5' RACE reads via MiXCR and lists one record per CDR3 protein. Found here are over 7,500 distinct CDR3 sequences, about 5.9% of them singletons; the top ten hold approximately 22%. The sample consisted of blood, taken before antiretroviral therapy. The origin of the receptors is an adult with HIV infection.

The chain combines TRBV2 with TRBJ2-1; TRBD2 aligns across 13 bases. Germline CDR1 is SNHLY and CDR2 is FYNNEI. The CDR3 spans 19 residues. V shed 1 base and J 2 bases; nucleotides not matched to a gene: 8. The CDR3 DNA reads as TGTGCCAGCAGTGAAGGGGGGACTAGCGGGATACATACCTACAATGAGCAGTTCTTC. Its translation is CASSEGGTSGIHTYNEQFF. Combining the CDR3 with reference TRBV2 and TRBJ2-1 gives the whole variable domain EPEVTQTPSHQVTQMGQEVILRCVPISNHLYFYWYRQILGQKVEFLVSFYNNEISEKSEIFDDQFSVERPDGSNFTLKIRSTKLEDSAMYFCASSEGGTSGIHTYNEQFFGPGTRLTVL.

The chain recombines TRBV20-1 with TRBJ1-1; D is unclear. Germline-derived CDR1 and CDR2 are DFQATT and SNEGSKA (reference sequence). V lost 6 bases and J 0 bases, leaving 2 bases between the germline ends. This CDR3 contains 10 residues. For the CDR3, the DNA is TGCAGTGCAGTGAACACTGAAGCTTTCTTT. Translated: CSAVNTEAFF.

This clonotype was found many times. The chain is built from TRBV7-2 and TRBJ2-3; tentatively, D is TRBD2 (5 bases). The CDR3 runs to 13 residues. With 4 bases removed from V and 6 bases from J, the gap between germline ends came to 11 bases. Germline V CDR1 and CDR2: SGHTA, FQGNSA. CDR3 DNA: TGTGCCAGCAGCTGGCGGGTGGGGGATACGCAGTATTTT. This gives the protein CASSWRVGDTQYF.

This clonotype was observed many times. J is TRBJ2-7 and V is TRBV6-2 or TRBV6-3, with a weak D call TRBD2 (6 bases). The CDR3 loop spans 15 amino acids. V lost 0 bases to trimming and J lost 2 bases, with 11 bases between them. Germline-derived CDR1 and CDR2 are MNHEY and SVGEGT. Written as DNA, the CDR3 is TGTGCCAGCAGTTACTCGACTAGGGGTGCCTACGAGCAGTACTTC. Protein: CASSYSTRGAYEQYF.

This chain joins TRBV7-6 and TRBJ2-1, with D uncertain. The CDR3 totals 15 residues. Germline V gene sequence: CDR1 SGHVS, CDR2 FNYEAQ. V lost 3 bases to trimming and J lost 8 bases, with 17 bases between them. The DNA of the CDR3 is TGTGCCAGCAGCTTTAAATACAGCCTGGGCGATGAGCAGTTCTTC. Translation gives CASSFKYSLGDEQFF. Together with reference TRBV7-6 and TRBJ2-1, the CDR3 gives the full variable domain: GAGVSQSPRYKVTKRGQDVALRCDPISGHVSLYWYRQALGQGPEFLTYFNYEAQQDKSGLPNDRFSAERPEGSISTLTIQRTEQRDSAMYRCASSFKYSLGDEQFFGPGTRLTVL.